Sequencing of this T cell receptor (beta chain) was carried out in a study of Ad26.COV2.S vaccination and SARS-CoV-2 variants. About the research overall: The vaccine Ad26.COV2.S was put into the muscle once, or twice with 56 days between.

The CDR3 extends over 14 amino acids. Trimming stripped 4 bases from V and 4 bases from J, with 14 bases between. Germline lookup yields CDR1 LGHDT and CDR2 YNNKEL (reference sequence). Treatment specified: roughly 19 received Ad26.COV2.S at low or high dose, single or two shots; five or six received placebo; per-sample allocation not given. Day 63 after the first vaccine or placebo injection was the time point for sampling. The repertoire was sequenced with immunoSEQ multiplex PCR; TCRdb's copy has only in-frame clones and lacks some. The table includes approximately 480,000 clones, approximately 88% detected once.

V is TRBV3-1 (or the pseudogene TRBV3-2) and J is TRBJ2-7, with TRBD1 as a possible D gene (6 bases). The receptor comes from a person between 18 and 65 years old who received the Ad26.COV2.S COVID-19 vaccine or a placebo. Sequencing used peripheral blood, obtained in a trial of Ad26.COV2.S vaccine versus placebo. The CDR3 loop is CASSPGVQGYEQYF. The CDR3 bases are TGTGCCAGCAGCCCCGGTGTACAGGGATACGAGCAGTACTTC.